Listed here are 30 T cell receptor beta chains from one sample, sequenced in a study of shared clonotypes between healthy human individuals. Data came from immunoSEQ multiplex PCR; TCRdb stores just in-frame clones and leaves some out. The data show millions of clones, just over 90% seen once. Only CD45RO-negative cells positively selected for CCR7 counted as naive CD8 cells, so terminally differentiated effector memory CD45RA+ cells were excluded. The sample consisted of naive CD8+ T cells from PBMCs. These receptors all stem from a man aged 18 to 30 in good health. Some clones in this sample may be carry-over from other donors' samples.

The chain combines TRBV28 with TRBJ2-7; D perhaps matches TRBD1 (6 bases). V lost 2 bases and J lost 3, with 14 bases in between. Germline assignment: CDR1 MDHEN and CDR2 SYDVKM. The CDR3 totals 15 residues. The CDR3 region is CASSLLQGSIYEQYF. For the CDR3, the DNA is TGTGCCAGCAGTTTACTACAGGGATCGATCTACGAGCAGTACTTC.

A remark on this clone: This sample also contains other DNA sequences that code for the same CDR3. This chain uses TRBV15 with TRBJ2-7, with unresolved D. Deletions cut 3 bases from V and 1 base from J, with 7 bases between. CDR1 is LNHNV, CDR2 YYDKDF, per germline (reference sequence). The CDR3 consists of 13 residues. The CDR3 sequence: CATSRASSYEQYF. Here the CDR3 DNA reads TGTGCCACCAGCAGGGCCAGTTCCTACGAGCAGTACTTC.

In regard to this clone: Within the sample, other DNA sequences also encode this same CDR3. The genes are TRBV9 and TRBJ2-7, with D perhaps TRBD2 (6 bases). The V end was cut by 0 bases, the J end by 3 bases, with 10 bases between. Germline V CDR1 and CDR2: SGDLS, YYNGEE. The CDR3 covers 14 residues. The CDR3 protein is CASSVGPGSYEQYF. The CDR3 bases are TGTGCCAGCAGCGTAGGTCCCGGGAGCTACGAGCAGTACTTC.

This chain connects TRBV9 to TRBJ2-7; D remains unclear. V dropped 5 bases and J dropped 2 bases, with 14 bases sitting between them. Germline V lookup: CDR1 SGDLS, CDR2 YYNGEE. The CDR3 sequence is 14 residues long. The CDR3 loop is CASSSFSETYEQYF. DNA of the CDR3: TGTGCCAGCAGTAGTTTCTCGGAAACCTACGAGCAGTACTTC.

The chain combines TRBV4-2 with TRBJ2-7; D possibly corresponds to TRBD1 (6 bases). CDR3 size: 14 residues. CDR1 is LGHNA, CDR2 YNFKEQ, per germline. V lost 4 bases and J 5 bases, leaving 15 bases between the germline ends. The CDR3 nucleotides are TGTGCCAGCAGCCTCCTAGGGCAGGGGAACGAGCAGTACTTC. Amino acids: CASSLLGQGNEQYF.

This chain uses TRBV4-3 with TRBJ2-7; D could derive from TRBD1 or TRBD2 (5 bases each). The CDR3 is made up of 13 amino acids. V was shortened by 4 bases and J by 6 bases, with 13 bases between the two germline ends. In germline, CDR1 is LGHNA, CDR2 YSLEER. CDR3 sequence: CASSPTHGAEQYF. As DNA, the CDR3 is TGCGCCAGCAGCCCGACCCACGGGGCCGAGCAGTACTTC.

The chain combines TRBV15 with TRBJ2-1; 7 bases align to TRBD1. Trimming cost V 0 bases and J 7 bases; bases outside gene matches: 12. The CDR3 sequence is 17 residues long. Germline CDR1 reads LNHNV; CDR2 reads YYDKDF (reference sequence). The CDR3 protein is CATSRDLRQGPFNEQFF. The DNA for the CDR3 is TGTGCCACCAGCAGAGATCTTAGACAGGGCCCCTTTAATGAGCAGTTCTTC.

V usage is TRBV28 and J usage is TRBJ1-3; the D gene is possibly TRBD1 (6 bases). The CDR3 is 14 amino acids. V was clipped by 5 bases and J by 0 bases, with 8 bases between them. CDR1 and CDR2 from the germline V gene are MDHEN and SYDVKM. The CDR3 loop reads CASSPTGSGNTIYF. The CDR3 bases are TGTGCCAGCAGTCCGACAGGCTCTGGAAACACCATATATTTT.

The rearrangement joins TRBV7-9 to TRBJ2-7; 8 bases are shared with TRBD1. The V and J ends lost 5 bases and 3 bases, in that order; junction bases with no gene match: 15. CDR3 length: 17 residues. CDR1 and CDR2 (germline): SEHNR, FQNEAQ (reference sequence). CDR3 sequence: CASSTTHAGTGHYEQYF. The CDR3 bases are TGTGCCAGCAGCACAACCCACGCCGGGACAGGCCACTACGAGCAGTACTTC.

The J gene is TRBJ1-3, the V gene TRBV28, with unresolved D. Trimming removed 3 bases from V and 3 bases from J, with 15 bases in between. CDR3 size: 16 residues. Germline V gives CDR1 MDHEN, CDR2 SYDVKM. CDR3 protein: CASSFPRPNIGNTIYF. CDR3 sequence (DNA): TGTGCCAGCAGTTTCCCCCGACCCAACATTGGAAACACCATATATTTT.

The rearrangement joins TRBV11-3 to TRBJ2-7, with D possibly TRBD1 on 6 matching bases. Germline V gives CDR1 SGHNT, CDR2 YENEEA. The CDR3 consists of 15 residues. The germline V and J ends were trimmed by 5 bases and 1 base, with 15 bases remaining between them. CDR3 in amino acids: CASSPRSGTSYEQYF. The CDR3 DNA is TGTGCCAGCAGCCCTAGATCCGGGACATCCTACGAGCAGTACTTC.

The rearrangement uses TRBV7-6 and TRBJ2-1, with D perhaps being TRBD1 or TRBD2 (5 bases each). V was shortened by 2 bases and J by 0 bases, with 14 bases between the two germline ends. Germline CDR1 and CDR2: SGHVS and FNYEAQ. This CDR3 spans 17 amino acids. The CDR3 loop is CASSLLVGEPSYNEQFF. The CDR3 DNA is TGTGCCAGCAGCTTACTCGTGGGGGAACCCTCCTACAATGAGCAGTTCTTC.

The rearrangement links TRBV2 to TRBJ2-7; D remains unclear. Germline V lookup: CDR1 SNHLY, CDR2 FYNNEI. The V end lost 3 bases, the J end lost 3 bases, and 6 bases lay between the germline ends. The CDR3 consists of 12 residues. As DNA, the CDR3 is TGTGCCAGCAGTGATGTTATCTACGAGCAGTACTTC. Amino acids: CASSDVIYEQYF.

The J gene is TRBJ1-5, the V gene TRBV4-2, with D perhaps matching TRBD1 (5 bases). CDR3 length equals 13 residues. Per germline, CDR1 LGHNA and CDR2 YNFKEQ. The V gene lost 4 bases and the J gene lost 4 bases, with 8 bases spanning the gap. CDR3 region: CASSLTVNQPQHF. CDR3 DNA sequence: TGTGCCAGCAGCCTGACAGTGAATCAGCCCCAGCATTTT.

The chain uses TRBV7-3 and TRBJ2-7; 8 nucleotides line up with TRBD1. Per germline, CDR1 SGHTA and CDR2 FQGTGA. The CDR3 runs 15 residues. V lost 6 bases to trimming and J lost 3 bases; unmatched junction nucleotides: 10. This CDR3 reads CASSFGQGGGYEQYF. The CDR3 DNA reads TGTGCCAGCAGTTTTGGACAGGGAGGAGGCTACGAGCAGTACTTC.

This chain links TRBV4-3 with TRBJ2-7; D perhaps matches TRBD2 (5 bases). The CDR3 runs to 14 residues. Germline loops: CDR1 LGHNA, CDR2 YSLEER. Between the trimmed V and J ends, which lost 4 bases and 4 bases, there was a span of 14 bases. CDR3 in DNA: TGCGCCAGCAGCCCACGAGGAGGACGGTACGAGCAGTACTTC. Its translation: CASSPRGGRYEQYF.

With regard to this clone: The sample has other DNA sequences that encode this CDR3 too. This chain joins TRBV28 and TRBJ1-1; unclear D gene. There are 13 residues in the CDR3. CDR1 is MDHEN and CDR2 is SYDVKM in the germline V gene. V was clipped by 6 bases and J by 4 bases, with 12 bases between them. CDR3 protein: CASSLWGGTEAFF. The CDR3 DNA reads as TGTGCCAGCAGCTTGTGGGGAGGCACTGAAGCTTTCTTT.

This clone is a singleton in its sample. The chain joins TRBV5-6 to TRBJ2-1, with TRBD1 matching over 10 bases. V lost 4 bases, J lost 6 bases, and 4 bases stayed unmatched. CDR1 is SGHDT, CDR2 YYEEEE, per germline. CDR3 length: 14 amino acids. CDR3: CASSGRDRGNEQFF. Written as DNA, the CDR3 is TGTGCCAGCAGCGGGAGGGACAGGGGCAATGAGCAGTTCTTC.

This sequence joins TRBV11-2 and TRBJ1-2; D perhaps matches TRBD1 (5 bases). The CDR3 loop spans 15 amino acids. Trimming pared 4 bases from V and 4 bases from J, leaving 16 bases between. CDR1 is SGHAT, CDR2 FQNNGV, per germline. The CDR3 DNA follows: TGTGCCAGCAGCTATGGTGGGGGGTCGGGCTATGGCTACACCTTC. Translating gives CASSYGGGSGYGYTF.

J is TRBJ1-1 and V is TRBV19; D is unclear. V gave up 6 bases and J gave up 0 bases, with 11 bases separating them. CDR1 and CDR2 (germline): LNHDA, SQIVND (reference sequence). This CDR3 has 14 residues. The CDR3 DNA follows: TGTGCCAGTAGAGAGAGTATTATGAACACTGAAGCTTTCTTT. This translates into CASRESIMNTEAFF.

The CDR3 protein is CAISATGTNNNEQFF. CDR3 nucleotide sequence: TGTGCCATCAGCGCAACCGGGACTAACAACAATGAGCAGTTCTTC. J is TRBJ2-1 and V is TRBV10-3, with 7 bases identical to TRBD2. The V segment lost 6 bases and the J segment 5 bases; nucleotides outside the gene matches: 10. Germline V gives CDR1 ENHRY, CDR2 SYGVKD. This CDR3 has 15 residues.

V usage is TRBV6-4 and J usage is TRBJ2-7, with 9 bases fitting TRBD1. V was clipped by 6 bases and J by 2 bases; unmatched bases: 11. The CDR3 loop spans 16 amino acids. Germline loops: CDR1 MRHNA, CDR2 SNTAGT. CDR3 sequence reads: CASRDDHGTGPYEQYF. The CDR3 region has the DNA TGTGCCAGCAGAGACGACCACGGGACAGGGCCCTACGAGCAGTACTTC.

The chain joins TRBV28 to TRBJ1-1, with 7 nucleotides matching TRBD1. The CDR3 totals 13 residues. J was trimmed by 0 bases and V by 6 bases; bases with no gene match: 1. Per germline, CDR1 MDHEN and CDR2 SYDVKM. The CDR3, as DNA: TGTGCCAGCAGCCAGGGGGTGAACACTGAAGCTTTCTTT. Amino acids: CASSQGVNTEAFF. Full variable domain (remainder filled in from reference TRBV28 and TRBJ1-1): DVKVTQSSRYLVKRTGEKVFLECVQDMDHENMFWYRQDPGLGLRLIYFSYDVKMKEKGDIPEGYSVSREKKERFSLILESASTNQTSMYLCASSQGVNTEAFFGQGTRLTVV.

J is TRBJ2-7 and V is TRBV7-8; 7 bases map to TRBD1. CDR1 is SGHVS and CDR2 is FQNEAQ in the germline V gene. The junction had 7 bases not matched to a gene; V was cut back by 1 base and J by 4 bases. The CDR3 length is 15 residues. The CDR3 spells CASSLGGQETYEQYF. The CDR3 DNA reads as TGTGCCAGCAGCTTAGGCGGACAGGAGACTTACGAGCAGTACTTC.

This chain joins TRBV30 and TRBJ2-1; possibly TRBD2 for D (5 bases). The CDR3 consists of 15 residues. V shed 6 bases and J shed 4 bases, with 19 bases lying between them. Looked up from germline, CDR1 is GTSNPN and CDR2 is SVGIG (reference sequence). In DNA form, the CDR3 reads TGTGCCTGTCCGAGGGTTAAGGGAAGGTACAATGAGCAGTTCTTC. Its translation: CACPRVKGRYNEQFF.

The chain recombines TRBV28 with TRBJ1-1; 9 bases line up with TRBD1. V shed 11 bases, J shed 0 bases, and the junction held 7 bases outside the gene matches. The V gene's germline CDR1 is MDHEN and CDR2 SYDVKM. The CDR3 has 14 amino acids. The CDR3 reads CAGSDRGMNTEAFF. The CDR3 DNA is TGTGCCGGCTCGGACAGGGGCATGAACACTGAAGCTTTCTTT.

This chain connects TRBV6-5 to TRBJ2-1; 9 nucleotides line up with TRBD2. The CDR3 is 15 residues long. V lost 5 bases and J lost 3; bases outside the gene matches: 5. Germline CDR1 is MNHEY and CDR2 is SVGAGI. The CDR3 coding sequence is TGTGCCAGCAGTAAGCTAGCGGGAAACTACAATGAGCAGTTCTTC. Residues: CASSKLAGNYNEQFF.

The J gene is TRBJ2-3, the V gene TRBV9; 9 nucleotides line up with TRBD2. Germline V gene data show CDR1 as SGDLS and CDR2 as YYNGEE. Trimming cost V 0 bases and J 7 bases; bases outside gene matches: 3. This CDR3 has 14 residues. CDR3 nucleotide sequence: TGTGCCAGCAGCGTAGGGCTAGCGGGACATACGCAGTATTTT. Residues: CASSVGLAGHTQYF. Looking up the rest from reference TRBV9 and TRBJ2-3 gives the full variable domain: DSGVTQTPKHLITATGQRVTLRCSPRSGDLSVYWYQQSLDQGLQFLIQYYNGEERAKGNILERFSAQQFPDLHSELNLSSLELGDSALYFCASSVGLAGHTQYFGPGTRLTVL.

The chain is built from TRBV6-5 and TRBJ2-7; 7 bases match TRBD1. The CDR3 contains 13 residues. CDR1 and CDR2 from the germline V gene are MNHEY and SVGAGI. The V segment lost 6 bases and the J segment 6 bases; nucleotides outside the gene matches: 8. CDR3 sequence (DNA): TGTGCCAGCAGCCACAGGGGAATAGCCGAGCAGTACTTC. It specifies CASSHRGIAEQYF.

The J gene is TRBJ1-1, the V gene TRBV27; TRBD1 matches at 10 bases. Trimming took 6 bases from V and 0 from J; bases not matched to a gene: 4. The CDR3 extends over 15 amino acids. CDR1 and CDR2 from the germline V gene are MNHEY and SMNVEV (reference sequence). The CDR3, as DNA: TGTGCCAGCAGGGAGACAGGGGGCTTGAACACTGAAGCTTTCTTT. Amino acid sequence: CASRETGGLNTEAFF.